This is a list of T cell receptor beta chains from one sample in a study of regulatory T cells in long-lasting Graves disease. MiXCR, applied by TCRdb to the multiplex PCR reads, yields one record per CDR3 protein. The sample carries hundreds of thousands of distinct CDR3 sequences, 15% to 20% recorded once. Source: peripheral blood mononuclear cells (PBMCs), taken at new diagnosis, from a patient treated with antithyroid drugs. The receptors here all came from a female donor with Graves disease. The CDR3 runs from the conserved cysteine through the conserved F or W. Each record gives: CDR3 protein, CDR3 DNA, clone size, D gene, V gene, J gene. A D gene is named only where the DNA matches it firmly. The size entry is marked missing in some rows and otherwise reads once, few, many or a size class.

CASSGVGAPTDTQYF	TGTGCCAGCAGCGGGGTGGGGGCCCCTACAGATACGCAGTATTTT	many	-	TRBV9	TRBJ2-3
CASSVATGWDYGYTF	TGTGCCAGCAGCGTAGCTACGGGGTGGGACTATGGCTACACCTTC	many	-	TRBV9	TRBJ1-2
CASSFSSIAGHTSLSYNEQFF	TGTGCCAGCAGTTTCTCCTCAATAGCGGGCCATACCAGCCTCTCCTACAATGAGCAGTTCTTC	many	TRBD2	TRBV12-3/TRBV12-4	TRBJ2-1
CSARKDRGVNQPQHF	TGCAGTGCTAGAAAAGACAGGGGAGTCAATCAGCCCCAGCATTTT	-	TRBD1	TRBV20-1	TRBJ1-5
CASSLVAGLYNEQFF	TGTGCCAGCAGTTTGGTAGCAGGCCTCTACAATGAGCAGTTCTTC	many	-	TRBV28	TRBJ2-1
CASSSIWDRANYGYTF	TGTGCCAGCAGTTCTATCTGGGACAGGGCTAACTATGGCTACACCTTC	many	TRBD1	TRBV27	TRBJ1-2
CASSSRQREGKREQYF	TGTGCCAGCAGTTCCCGCCAGCGGGAGGGAAAACGAGAGCAGTACTTC	many	TRBD2	TRBV28	TRBJ2-7
CSATRTSGTGETQYF	TGCAGTGCTACTAGGACTAGCGGAACTGGGGAGACCCAGTACTTC	many	TRBD2	TRBV20-1	TRBJ2-5
CASSVAPEPNEQFF	TGTGCCAGCAGCGTAGCTCCGGAACCCAATGAGCAGTTCTTC	many	-	TRBV9	TRBJ2-1
CASSSGNEKLFF	TGTGCCAGCAGCTCGGGGAATGAAAAACTGTTTTTT	many	-	TRBV3-1	TRBJ1-4
CASSSSDRDRLRDNEQFF	TGTGCCAGCAGTAGCAGTGACAGGGATAGATTGCGGGACAATGAGCAGTTCTTC	-	TRBD1	TRBV27	TRBJ2-1
CASSHRQAGSTDTQYF	TGTGCCAGCAGCCATCGGCAAGCGGGTAGCACAGATACGCAGTATTTT	-	-	TRBV3-1	TRBJ2-3
CASYKQGGGQPQHF	TGTGCCAGCTACAAACAGGGGGGGGGTCAGCCCCAGCATTTT	many	TRBD1	TRBV28	TRBJ1-5
CASSQLGRPETQYF	TGCGCCAGCAGCCAACTAGGGCGACCAGAGACCCAGTACTTC	-	-	TRBV5-1	TRBJ2-5
CAWSGSDSLRHERYF	TGTGCCTGGAGTGGCTCGGACAGTTTACGGCACGAGCGGTACTTC	-	-	TRBV30	TRBJ2-7
CAINGQGDTEAFF	TGTGCCATCAACGGACAGGGGGACACTGAAGCTTTCTTT	many	TRBD1	TRBV10-3	TRBJ1-1
CASSYSRSSYEQYF	TGTGCCAGCAGTTACTCGCGGAGCTCCTACGAGCAGTACTTC	many	-	TRBV6-2/TRBV6-3	TRBJ2-7
CASVPQGDVLSQPQHF	TGTGCCAGCGTCCCTCAGGGGGACGTTTTAAGTCAGCCCCAGCATTTT	-	TRBD1	TRBV6-2/TRBV6-3	TRBJ1-5
CASSEGDRRNEKLFF	TGTGCCAGCAGTGAAGGGGACAGACGGAATGAAAAACTGTTTTTT	many	TRBD1	TRBV6-1	TRBJ1-4
CSVAGTGEYEQYF	TGCAGCGTGGCCGGGACAGGGGAATACGAGCAGTACTTC	many	TRBD1	TRBV29-1	TRBJ2-7
CASSYSQGLSQFF	TGTGCCAGCAGTTACTCACAGGGCCTTTCGCAGTTCTTC	many	-	TRBV6-5	TRBJ2-1
CASSLDLADNEQFF	TGTGCCAGCAGCTTAGATCTGGCGGACAATGAGCAGTTCTTC	many	-	TRBV11-3	TRBJ2-1
CAISERDRVEAFF	TGTGCCATCAGTGAGAGAGATCGGGTTGAAGCTTTCTTT	once	-	TRBV10-3	TRBJ1-1
CSARPRGAGNTIYF	TGCAGTGCTAGACCCCGGGGAGCTGGAAACACCATATATTTT	few	-	TRBV20-1	TRBJ1-3
CSASNLGQGAAYEQYF	TGCAGTGCTAGTAACCTGGGACAGGGGGCAGCTTACGAGCAGTACTTC	few	TRBD1	TRBV20-1	TRBJ2-7
CSVEGTSGKGSDTQYF	TGCAGCGTTGAAGGGACTAGCGGGAAGGGGTCAGATACGCAGTATTTT	many	TRBD2	TRBV29-1	TRBJ2-3
CASSFEGAITGELFF	TGTGCCAGCAGTTTTGAGGGGGCGATCACCGGGGAGCTGTTTTTT	many	TRBD1	TRBV12-3/TRBV12-4	TRBJ2-2
CASSLTALIGETQYF	TGCGCCAGCAGCCTGACAGCCTTGATAGGGGAGACCCAGTACTTC	-	-	TRBV5-1	TRBJ2-5
CASSRQQGGIGELFF	TGTGCCAGCAGTAGGCAACAGGGGGGGATCGGGGAGCTGTTTTTT	-	-	TRBV28	TRBJ2-2
CASSPDRQETQYF	TGTGCCAGCTCACCGGACAGGCAAGAGACCCAGTACTTC	-	TRBD1	TRBV18	TRBJ2-5
CASSRGPGAETQYF	TGTGCCAGCAGCCGAGGGCCAGGGGCGGAGACCCAGTACTTC	many	-	TRBV6-1	TRBJ2-5
CASSPRDRAPYEQYF	TGTGCCAGCAGCCCTCGGGACAGGGCCCCCTACGAGCAGTACTTC	few	TRBD1	TRBV9	TRBJ2-7
CAWSRASSGANVLTF	TGTGCCTGGAGTAGGGCTTCGTCTGGGGCCAACGTCCTGACTTTC	-	-	TRBV30	TRBJ2-6
CASSGDRASEQYF	TGTGCCAGCAGCGGGGACAGGGCGAGTGAGCAGTACTTC	many	TRBD1	TRBV2	TRBJ2-7
CASSPYSDLSYEQYF	TGCGCCAGCAGCCCGTACTCGGACCTCTCCTACGAGCAGTACTTC	many	-	TRBV5-1	TRBJ2-7
CASSLGGRWITDTQYF	TGTGCCAGCAGCTTAGGAGGAAGGTGGATCACAGATACGCAGTATTTT	many	-	TRBV7-9	TRBJ2-3
CASSPTRTKGTKTGELFF	TGTGCCAGCAGCCCCACCCGGACAAAGGGGACTAAGACCGGGGAGCTGTTTTTT	many	TRBD2	TRBV3-1	TRBJ2-2
CASSRPGTLNTEAFF	TGTGCCAGCAGCCGTCCCGGGACATTGAACACTGAAGCTTTCTTT	-	-	TRBV5-5	TRBJ1-1
CASSSPGESNEQFF	TGTGCCAGCAGTTCCCCCGGGGAGTCCAATGAGCAGTTCTTC	few	-	TRBV27	TRBJ2-1
CASSWGRSTDTEAFF	TGTGCCAGCAGCTGGGGACGGTCTACCGACACTGAAGCTTTCTTT	-	-	TRBV7-2	TRBJ1-1
CASSSSLGGYEQYF	TGTGCCAGCAGCTCATCGTTAGGGGGCTACGAGCAGTACTTC	-	-	TRBV11-2	TRBJ2-7
CASSQRGYYEQYF	TGCGCCAGCAGCCAACGGGGGTATTACGAGCAGTACTTC	-	-	TRBV4-1	TRBJ2-7
CASRTGTGNSPLHF	TGTGCCAGCAGAACCGGGACGGGAAATTCACCCCTCCACTTT	many	-	TRBV6-1	TRBJ1-6
CASSYPGSIAKNIQYF	TGTGCCAGCAGTTACCCTGGTTCTATAGCCAAAAACATTCAGTACTTC	-	-	TRBV6-1	TRBJ2-4
CASVSGDTGELFF	TGTGCTAGCGTATCAGGGGACACCGGGGAGCTGTTTTTT	-	-	TRBV7-7	TRBJ2-2
CASSAGSIQDIQYF	TGTGCCAGCAGTGCCGGGTCAATACAAGACATTCAGTACTTC	many	-	TRBV6-1	TRBJ2-4
CASSPGGARETQYF	TGCGCCAGCAGCCCCGGGGGTGCCCGGGAGACCCAGTACTTC	few	-	TRBV5-1	TRBJ2-5
CASSVGGLREDSYEQYF	TGTGCCAGCAGCGTAGGGGGTTTGAGGGAGGACTCCTACGAGCAGTACTTC	many	-	TRBV9	TRBJ2-7
CASSLGTSGRSEETQYF	TGTGCCAGCAGTCTGGGGACTAGCGGGAGGAGTGAAGAGACCCAGTACTTC	once	TRBD2	TRBV27	TRBJ2-5
CATSRDQELADTQYF	TGTGCCACCAGCAGAGATCAGGAACTTGCAGATACGCAGTATTTT	-	-	TRBV15	TRBJ2-3
CASSLRDNYNEQFF	TGTGCCAGCAGTTTACGGGACAACTACAATGAGCAGTTCTTC	few	-	TRBV27	TRBJ2-1
CASLPLGLAKNIQYF	TGTGCCAGCCTGCCCCTGGGCCTAGCCAAAAACATTCAGTACTTC	many	-	TRBV2	TRBJ2-4
CASSPGTKNTGEPFF	TGTGCCAGCTCACCAGGGACTAAGAACACCGGGGAGCCGTTTTTT	-	TRBD2	TRBV18	TRBJ2-2